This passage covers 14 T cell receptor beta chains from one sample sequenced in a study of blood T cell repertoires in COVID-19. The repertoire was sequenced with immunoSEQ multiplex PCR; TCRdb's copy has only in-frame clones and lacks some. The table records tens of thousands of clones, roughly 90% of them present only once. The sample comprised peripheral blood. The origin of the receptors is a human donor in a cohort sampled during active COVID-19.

CDR3 sequence: CASSVGRSGGKDGYTF. For the CDR3, the DNA is TGTGCCAGCAGCGTAGGACGGTCAGGGGGCAAGGATGGCTACACCTTC. The rearrangement uses TRBV9 and TRBJ1-2, with 8 bases that match TRBD1. There are 16 residues in the CDR3. With 0 bases clipped from V and 6 bases from J, the junction kept 10 bases outside the gene matches. Germline CDR1 is SGDLS and CDR2 is YYNGEE.

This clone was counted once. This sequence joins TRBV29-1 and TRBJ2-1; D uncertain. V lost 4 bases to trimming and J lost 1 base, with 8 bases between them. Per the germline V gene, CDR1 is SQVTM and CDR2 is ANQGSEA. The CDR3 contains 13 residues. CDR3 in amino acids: CSVARSSYNEQFF. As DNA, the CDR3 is TGCAGCGTTGCCCGCAGTTCCTACAATGAGCAGTTCTTC.

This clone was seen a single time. This chain's CDR3 is CSTGTNSPLHF. CDR3 bases: TGCAGCACAGGGACTAATTCACCCCTCCACTTT. J is TRBJ1-6 and V is TRBV20-1; possible D gene TRBD1, 6 bases. The CDR3 has 11 residues. The V gene's germline CDR1 is DFQATT and CDR2 SNEGSKA (reference sequence).

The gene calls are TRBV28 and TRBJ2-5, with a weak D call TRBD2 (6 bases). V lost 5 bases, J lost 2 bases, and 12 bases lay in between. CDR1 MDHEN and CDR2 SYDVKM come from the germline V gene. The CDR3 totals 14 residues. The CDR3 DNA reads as TGTGCCAGCAGTCCGAGGAGGGGACAAGAGACCCAGTACTTC. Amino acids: CASSPRRGQETQYF.

CDR3 sequence: CASSPPSGAGVISGNTIYF. The CDR3 nucleotides are TGTGCCAGCTCACCGCCGTCCGGAGCAGGGGTGATATCTGGAAACACCATATATTTT. The chain combines TRBV18 with TRBJ1-3; tentative D call: TRBD1 (6 bases). Trimming took off 3 bases at V and 1 base at J, with 22 bases between the two ends. The V gene's germline CDR1 is KGHSH and CDR2 LQKENI. The CDR3 extends over 19 amino acids. Based on the CDR3 plus reference TRBV18 and TRBJ1-3, the full variable domain is NAGVMQNPRHLVRRRGQEARLRCSPMKGHSHVYWYRQLPEEGLKFMVYLQKENIIDESGMPKERFSAEFPKEGPSILRIQQVVRGDSAAYFCASSPPSGAGVISGNTIYFGEGSWLTVV.

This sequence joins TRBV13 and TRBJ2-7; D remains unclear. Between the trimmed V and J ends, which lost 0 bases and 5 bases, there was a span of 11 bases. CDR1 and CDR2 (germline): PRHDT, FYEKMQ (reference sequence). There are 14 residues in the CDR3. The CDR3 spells CASSLGPVVDEQYF. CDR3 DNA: TGTGCCAGCAGCTTAGGCCCCGTGGTAGACGAGCAGTACTTC. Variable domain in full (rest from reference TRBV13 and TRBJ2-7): AAGVIQSPRHLIKEKRETATLKCYPIPRHDTVYWYQQGPGQDPQFLISFYEKMQSDKGSIPDRFSAQQFSDYHSELNMSSLELGDSALYFCASSLGPVVDEQYFGPGTRLTVT.

CDR3 sequence reads: CASSQYPAANYGYTF. For the CDR3, the DNA is TGTGCCAGCAGCCAATACCCCGCGGCTAACTATGGCTACACCTTC. This chain joins TRBV16 and TRBJ1-2; D is uncertain. Trimming left V 1 base short and J 0 bases short, with 9 bases between. This CDR3 region has 15 residues. In germline, CDR1 is KGHSY, CDR2 FQNENV.

The CDR3, as DNA: TGTGCCAGCAGTTCGACAGGGGGTTTCGTCTATGGCTACACCTTC. It yields the protein CASSSTGGFVYGYTF. V is TRBV27 and J is TRBJ1-2, with 9 bases identical to TRBD1. The CDR3 consists of 15 residues. In germline, CDR1 is MNHEY, CDR2 SMNVEV (reference sequence). The ends lost 4 bases at V and 4 bases at J; junction bases unmatched: 7.

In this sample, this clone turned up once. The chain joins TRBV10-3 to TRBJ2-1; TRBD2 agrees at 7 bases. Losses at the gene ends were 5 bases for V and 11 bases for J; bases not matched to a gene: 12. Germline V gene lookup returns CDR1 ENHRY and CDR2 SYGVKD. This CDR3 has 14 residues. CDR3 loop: CAISPKGLPAKQFF. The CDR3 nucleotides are TGTGCCATCAGTCCGAAGGGACTACCGGCGAAGCAGTTCTTC.

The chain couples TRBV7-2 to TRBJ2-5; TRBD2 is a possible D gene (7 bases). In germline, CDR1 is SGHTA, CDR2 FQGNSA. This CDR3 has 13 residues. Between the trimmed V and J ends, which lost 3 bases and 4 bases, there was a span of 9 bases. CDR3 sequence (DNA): TGTGCCAGCAGCTTTAGGGGGGGAGAGACCCAGTACTTC. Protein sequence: CASSFRGGETQYF. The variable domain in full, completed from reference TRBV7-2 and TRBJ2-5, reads GAGVSQSPSNKVTEKGKDVELRCDPISGHTALYWYRQSLGQGLEFLIYFQGNSAPDKSGLPSDRFSAERTGGSVSTLTIQRTQQEDSAVYLCASSFRGGETQYFGPGTRLLVL.

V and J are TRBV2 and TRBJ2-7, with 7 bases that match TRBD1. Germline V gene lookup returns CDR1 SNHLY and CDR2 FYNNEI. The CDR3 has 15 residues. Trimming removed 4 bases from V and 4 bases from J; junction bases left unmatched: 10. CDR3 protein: CASSAGPGQTYEQYF. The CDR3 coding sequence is TGTGCCAGCAGTGCGGGGCCGGGACAGACTTACGAGCAGTACTTC.

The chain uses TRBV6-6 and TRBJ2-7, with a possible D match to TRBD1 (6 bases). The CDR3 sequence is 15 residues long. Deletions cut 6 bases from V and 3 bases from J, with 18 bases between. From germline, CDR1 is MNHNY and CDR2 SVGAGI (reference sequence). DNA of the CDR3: TGTGCCAGCAGCAAGCCGGGACACACATACTACGAGCAGTACTTC. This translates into CASSKPGHTYYEQYF.

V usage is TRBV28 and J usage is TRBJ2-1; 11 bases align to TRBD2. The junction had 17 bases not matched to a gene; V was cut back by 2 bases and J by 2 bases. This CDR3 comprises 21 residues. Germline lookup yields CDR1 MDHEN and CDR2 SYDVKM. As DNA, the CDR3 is TGTGCCAGCAGTTTACCCGGGGCTAGCGGGAGGATACAACTTCCCTACAATGAGCAGTTCTTC. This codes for CASSLPGASGRIQLPYNEQFF.

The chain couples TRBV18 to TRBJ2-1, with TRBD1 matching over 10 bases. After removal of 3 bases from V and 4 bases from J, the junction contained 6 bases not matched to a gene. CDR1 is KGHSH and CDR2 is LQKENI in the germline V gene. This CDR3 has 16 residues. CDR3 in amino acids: CASSPMTGGAYNEQFF. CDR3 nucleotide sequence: TGTGCCAGCTCACCTATGACAGGGGGCGCGTACAATGAGCAGTTCTTC.